This section outlines one T cell receptor (beta chain) sequence together with its context. Its antigen is undetermined. This sample is part of a study of cytomegalovirus exposure and HLA in healthy donors. Study observations and caveats: The study put 150 or so TCR beta chains on its list as cytomegalovirus-associated. In a later analysis, CMV-associated beta chains were mostly HLA-associated, it appeared.

The CDR3 spans 15 residues. The ends were cut back, 1 base at V and 4 bases at J, with 10 bases in the middle. The V gene's germline CDR1 is MGHRA and CDR2 YSYEKL. Each of the donors was a healthy bone marrow donor. Primers: 60 Vbeta forward and 13 Jbeta reverse. Libraries were prepared by immunoSEQ multiplex PCR; TCRdb keeps only in-frame clonotypes and omits some of them. In total, the table holds 30,000 to 35,000 clones. The chain combines TRBV4-1 with TRBJ1-4; D remains unclear. The receptor was isolated from a woman between 40 and 55 years old in good health and CMV-seropositive. Sequenced: PBMCs. The chain's CDR3 is CASSQVMRNNEKLFF. In DNA, the CDR3 is TGCGCCAGCAGCCAAGTCATGCGGAATAATGAAAAACTGTTTTTT.